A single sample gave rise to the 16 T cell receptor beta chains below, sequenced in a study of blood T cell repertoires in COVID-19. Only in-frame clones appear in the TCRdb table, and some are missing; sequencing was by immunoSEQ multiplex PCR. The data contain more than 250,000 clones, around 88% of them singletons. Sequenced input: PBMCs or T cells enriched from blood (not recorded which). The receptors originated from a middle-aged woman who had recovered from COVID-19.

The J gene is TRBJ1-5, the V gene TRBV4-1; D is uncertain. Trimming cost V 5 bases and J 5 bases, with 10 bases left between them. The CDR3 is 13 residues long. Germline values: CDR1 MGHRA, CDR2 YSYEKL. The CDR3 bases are TGCGCCAGCAGCAAGGGAGGATATCAGCCCCAGCATTTT. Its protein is CASSKGGYQPQHF.

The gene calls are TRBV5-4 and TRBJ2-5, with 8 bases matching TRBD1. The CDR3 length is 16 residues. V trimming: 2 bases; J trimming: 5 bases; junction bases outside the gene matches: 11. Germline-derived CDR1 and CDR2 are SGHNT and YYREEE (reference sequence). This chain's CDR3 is CASSLGTGPMRETQYF. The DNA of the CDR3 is TGTGCCAGCAGCTTAGGGACAGGACCTATGAGGGAGACCCAGTACTTC.

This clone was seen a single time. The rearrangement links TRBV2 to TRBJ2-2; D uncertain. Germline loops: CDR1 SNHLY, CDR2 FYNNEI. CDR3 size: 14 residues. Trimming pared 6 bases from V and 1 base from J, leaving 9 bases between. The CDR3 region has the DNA TGTGCCAGCAGGGGCTTGATGAACACCGGGGAGCTGTTTTTT. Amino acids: CASRGLMNTGELFF. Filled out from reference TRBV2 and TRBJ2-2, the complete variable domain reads EPEVTQTPSHQVTQMGQEVILRCVPISNHLYFYWYRQILGQKVEFLVSFYNNEISEKSEIFDDQFSVERPDGSNFTLKIRSTKLEDSAMYFCASRGLMNTGELFFGEGSRLTVL.

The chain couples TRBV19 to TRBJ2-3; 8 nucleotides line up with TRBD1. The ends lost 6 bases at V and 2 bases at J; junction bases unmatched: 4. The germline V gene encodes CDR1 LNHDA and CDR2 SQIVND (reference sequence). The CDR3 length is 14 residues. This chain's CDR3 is CASSDRGHTDTQYF. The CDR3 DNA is TGTGCCAGTAGCGACAGGGGCCACACAGATACGCAGTATTTT.

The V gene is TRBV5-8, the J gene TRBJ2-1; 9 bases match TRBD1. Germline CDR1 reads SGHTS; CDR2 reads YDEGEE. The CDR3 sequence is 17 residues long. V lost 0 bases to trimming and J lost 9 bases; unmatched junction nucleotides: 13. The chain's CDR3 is CASSLAKRGAGQGEQFF. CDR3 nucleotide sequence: TGTGCCAGCAGCTTGGCTAAGAGGGGAGCGGGACAGGGTGAGCAGTTCTTC.

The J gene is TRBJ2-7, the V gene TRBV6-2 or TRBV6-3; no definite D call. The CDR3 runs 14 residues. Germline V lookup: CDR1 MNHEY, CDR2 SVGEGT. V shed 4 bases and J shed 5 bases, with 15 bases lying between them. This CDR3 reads CASSSRVYPHEQYF. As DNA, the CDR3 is TGTGCCAGCAGTTCTCGGGTCTACCCCCACGAGCAGTACTTC.

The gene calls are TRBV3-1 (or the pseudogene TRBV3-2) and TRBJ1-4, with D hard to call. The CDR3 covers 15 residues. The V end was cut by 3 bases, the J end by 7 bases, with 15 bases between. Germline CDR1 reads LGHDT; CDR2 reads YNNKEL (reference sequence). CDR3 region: CASSQRTSGGEKLFF. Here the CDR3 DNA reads TGTGCCAGCAGCCAGCGTACCTCGGGAGGTGAAAAACTGTTTTTT.

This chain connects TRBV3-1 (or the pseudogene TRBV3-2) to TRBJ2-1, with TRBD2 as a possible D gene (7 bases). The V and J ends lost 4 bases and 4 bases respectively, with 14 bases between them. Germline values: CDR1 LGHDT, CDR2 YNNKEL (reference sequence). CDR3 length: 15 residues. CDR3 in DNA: TGTGCCAGCAGCCGGGGGGGCCCTGATTACAATGAGCAGTTCTTC. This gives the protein CASSRGGPDYNEQFF.

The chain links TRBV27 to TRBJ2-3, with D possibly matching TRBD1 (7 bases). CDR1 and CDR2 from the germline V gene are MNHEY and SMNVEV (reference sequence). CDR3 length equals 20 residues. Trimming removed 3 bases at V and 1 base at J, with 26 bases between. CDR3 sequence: CASSFVSGGRYDFGTDTQYF. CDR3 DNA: TGTGCCAGCAGTTTTGTGTCAGGGGGGAGGTACGACTTTGGCACAGATACGCAGTATTTT.

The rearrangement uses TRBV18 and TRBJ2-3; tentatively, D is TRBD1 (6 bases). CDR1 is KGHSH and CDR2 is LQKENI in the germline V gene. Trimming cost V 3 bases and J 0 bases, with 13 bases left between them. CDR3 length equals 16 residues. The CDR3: CASSPPGTLSTDTQYF. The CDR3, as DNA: TGTGCCAGCTCACCTCCCGGGACATTAAGCACAGATACGCAGTATTTT.

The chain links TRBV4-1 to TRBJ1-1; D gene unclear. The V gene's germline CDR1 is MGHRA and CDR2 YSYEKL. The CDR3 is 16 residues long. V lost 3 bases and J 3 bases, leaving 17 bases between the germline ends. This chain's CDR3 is CASSHKQDPRDTEAFF. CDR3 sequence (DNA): TGCGCCAGCAGCCATAAACAAGATCCGCGGGACACTGAAGCTTTCTTT.

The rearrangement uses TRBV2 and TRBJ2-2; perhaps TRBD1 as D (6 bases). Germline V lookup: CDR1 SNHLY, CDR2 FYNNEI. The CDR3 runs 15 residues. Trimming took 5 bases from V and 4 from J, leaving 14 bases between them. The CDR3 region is CASSRGGVGTGELFF. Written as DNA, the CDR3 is TGTGCCAGCAGTCGAGGGGGAGTAGGCACCGGGGAGCTGTTTTTT. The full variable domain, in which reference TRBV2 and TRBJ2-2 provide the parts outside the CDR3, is EPEVTQTPSHQVTQMGQEVILRCVPISNHLYFYWYRQILGQKVEFLVSFYNNEISEKSEIFDDQFSVERPDGSNFTLKIRSTKLEDSAMYFCASSRGGVGTGELFFGEGSRLTVL.

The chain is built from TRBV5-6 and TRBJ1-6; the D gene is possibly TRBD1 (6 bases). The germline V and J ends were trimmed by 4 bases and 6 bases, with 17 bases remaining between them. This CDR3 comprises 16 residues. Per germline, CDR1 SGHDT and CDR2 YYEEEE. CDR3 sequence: CASSHNRGTINSPLHF. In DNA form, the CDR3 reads TGTGCCAGCAGCCATAATAGGGGGACTATTAATTCACCCCTCCACTTT.

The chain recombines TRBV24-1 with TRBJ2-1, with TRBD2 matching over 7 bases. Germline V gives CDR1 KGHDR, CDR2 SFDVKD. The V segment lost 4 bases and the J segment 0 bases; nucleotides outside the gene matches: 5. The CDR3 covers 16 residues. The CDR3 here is CATSDPTSDSYNEQFF. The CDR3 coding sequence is TGTGCCACCAGTGACCCTACTAGCGACTCCTACAATGAGCAGTTCTTC.

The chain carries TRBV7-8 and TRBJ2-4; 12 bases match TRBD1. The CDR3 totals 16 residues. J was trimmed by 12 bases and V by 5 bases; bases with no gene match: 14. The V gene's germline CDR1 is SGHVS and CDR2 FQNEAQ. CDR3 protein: CASSPLPGQGALGQYF. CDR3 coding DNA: TGTGCCAGCAGCCCACTCCCGGGACAGGGGGCTCTTGGTCAGTACTTC.

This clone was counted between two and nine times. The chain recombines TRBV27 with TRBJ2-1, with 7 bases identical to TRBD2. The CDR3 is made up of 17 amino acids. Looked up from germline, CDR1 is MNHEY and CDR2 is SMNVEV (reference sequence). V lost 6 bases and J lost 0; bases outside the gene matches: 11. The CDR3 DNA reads TGTGCCAGCAGGCGTACGACTAGCCGGACCTCCTACAATGAGCAGTTCTTC. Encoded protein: CASRRTTSRTSYNEQFF.